The 25 T cell receptor beta chains presented below share a single source sample, sequenced in a study of cytomegalovirus exposure and HLA in healthy donors. Vbeta (60) and Jbeta (13) primers were used in the PCR. Here immunoSEQ multiplex PCR was the method, and the copy in TCRdb shows in-frame clones only, minus some. Of tens of thousands of clones listed, over 65% are singletons. Specimen: PBMCs. Receptor source: a man between 50 and 59 years old in good health and CMV-seronegative.

This clone has only a few counts. The V call is TRBV7-9, the J call TRBJ1-1, with TRBD1 as a possible D gene (5 bases). CDR3 size: 16 residues. Trimming removed 4 bases at V and 5 bases at J, with 20 bases between. Germline V lookup: CDR1 SEHNR, CDR2 FQNEAQ (reference sequence). This CDR3 reads CASSSNVGLWETEAFF. CDR3 in DNA: TGTGCCAGCAGCTCAAATGTGGGGCTTTGGGAAACTGAAGCTTTCTTT.

The chain carries TRBV11-2 and TRBJ2-7; no firm D call. V gave up 5 bases and J gave up 2 bases, with 13 bases separating them. The CDR3 covers 14 residues. Germline CDR1 is SGHAT and CDR2 is FQNNGV. The CDR3 coding sequence is TGTGCCAGCAGCCCCAATGTACTGGCCTACGAGCAGTACTTC. Protein product: CASSPNVLAYEQYF.

The genes are TRBV28 and TRBJ2-1, with 11 bases aligning to TRBD2. The CDR3 consists of 16 residues. Germline CDR1 and CDR2: MDHEN and SYDVKM. The V gene end was trimmed by 5 bases and the J gene end by 7 bases; junction bases not matched to a gene: 10. The DNA for the CDR3 is TGTGCCAGCAGTCCCCCCCTTAGCGGGAGGGGGAATGAGCAGTTCTTC. Encoded protein: CASSPPLSGRGNEQFF.

The rearrangement joins TRBV6-5 to TRBJ2-3; no clear D. The CDR3 covers 11 residues. V shed 5 bases and J shed 4 bases, with 4 bases lying between them. Looked up from germline, CDR1 is MNHEY and CDR2 is SVGAGI. CDR3 sequence: CASSGPDTQYF. CDR3 coding DNA: TGTGCCAGCAGTGGGCCAGATACGCAGTATTTT.

A word on this clone: One junction end disagrees with the germline gene, perhaps due to a read error. The J gene is TRBJ2-1, the V gene TRBV5-1; 7 bases are a match to TRBD2. Germline CDR1 reads SGHRS; CDR2 reads YFSETQ. CDR3 size: 15 residues. The DNA for the CDR3 is TGCGCCAGCAGGTTGGGGGGGGGAGCCTACAATGAGCAGTTCTTC. Translation: CASRLGGGAYNEQFF. Full variable domain (missing parts from reference TRBV5-1 and TRBJ2-1): KAGVTQTPRYLIKTRGQQVTLSCSPISGHRSVSWYQQTPGQGLQFLFEYFSETQRNKGNFPGRFSGRQFSNSRSEMNVSTLELGDSALYLCASRLGGGAYNEQFFGPGTRLTVL.

V is TRBV5-1 and J is TRBJ1-3; D perhaps matches TRBD1 (5 bases). Germline lookup yields CDR1 SGHRS and CDR2 YFSETQ. The CDR3 has 16 amino acids. V lost 0 bases and J lost 1, with 11 bases in between. This chain's CDR3 is CASSLGPQGSGNTIYF. The CDR3 coding sequence is TGCGCCAGCAGCTTGGGCCCGCAGGGTTCTGGAAACACCATATATTTT.

The V and J genes are TRBV10-3 and TRBJ2-2; 11 nucleotides line up with TRBD2. There are 18 residues in the CDR3. Germline trimming cut 5 bases from V and 0 bases from J; bases unmatched to any gene: 8. The V gene's germline CDR1 is ENHRY and CDR2 SYGVKD. Written as DNA, the CDR3 is TGTGCCATCAGTCCTAGACTAGCGGGGCCAACGAACACCGGGGAGCTGTTTTTT. This sequence encodes CAISPRLAGPTNTGELFF.

V gene TRBV19 combines with J gene TRBJ2-1, with D tentatively TRBD2 (6 bases). Between the trimmed V and J ends, which lost 5 bases and 0 bases, there was a span of 17 bases. CDR1 LNHDA and CDR2 SQIVND come from the germline V gene (reference sequence). The CDR3 covers 17 residues. DNA for the CDR3: TGTGCCAGTAGTCCCCAGGGACTTCTAAGCTCCTACAATGAGCAGTTCTTC. It encodes CASSPQGLLSSYNEQFF.

The chain links TRBV28 to TRBJ1-1, with 7 bases lining up with TRBD1. CDR3 length equals 13 residues. Germline V CDR1 and CDR2: MDHEN, SYDVKM. J lost 5 bases, V lost 6 bases, and 6 bases had no gene match. CDR3 sequence reads: CASRPWGQTEAFF. For the CDR3, the DNA is TGTGCCAGCAGACCCTGGGGACAGACTGAAGCTTTCTTT.

This chain connects TRBV6-6 to TRBJ1-2, with 9 bases aligning to TRBD1. Germline V gives CDR1 MNHNY, CDR2 SVGAGI (reference sequence). Trimming took 6 bases from V and 3 from J; bases not matched to a gene: 5. The CDR3 covers 14 residues. DNA of the CDR3: TGTGCCAGCAGCCCCACAGGGGGCGACTATGGCTACACCTTC. It specifies CASSPTGGDYGYTF.

V usage is TRBV7-2 and J usage is TRBJ2-7, with a weak D call TRBD2 (6 bases). V was shortened by 5 bases and J by 0 bases, with 11 bases between the two germline ends. Germline lookup yields CDR1 SGHTA and CDR2 FQGNSA. CDR3 length: 14 residues. Here the CDR3 reads CASSAGPYSYEQYF. CDR3 coding DNA: TGTGCCAGCAGCGCGGGACCTTACTCCTACGAGCAGTACTTC.

The rearrangement uses TRBV4-2 and TRBJ2-3; possible D gene TRBD1, 6 bases. Germline CDR1 reads LGHNA; CDR2 reads YNFKEQ. V lost 0 bases, J lost 1 base, and 8 bases lay in between. This CDR3 region has 15 residues. CDR3 sequence: CASSQEDSGTDTQYF. In DNA, the CDR3 is TGTGCCAGCAGCCAAGAGGACAGCGGCACAGATACGCAGTATTTT.

The rearrangement links TRBV7-2 to TRBJ2-5; the D gene is possibly TRBD2 (5 bases). Germline V gives CDR1 SGHTA, CDR2 FQGNSA. This CDR3 is 15 amino acids long. Trimming cost V 5 bases and J 3 bases, with 16 bases left between them. CDR3 sequence (DNA): TGTGCCAGCAGCGAGGGAAGTGGGTCGGAAGAGACCCAGTACTTC. This gives the protein CASSEGSGSEETQYF. The full variable domain, in which reference TRBV7-2 and TRBJ2-5 provide the parts outside the CDR3, is GAGVSQSPSNKVTEKGKDVELRCDPISGHTALYWYRQSLGQGLEFLIYFQGNSAPDKSGLPSDRFSAERTGGSVSTLTIQRTQQEDSAVYLCASSEGSGSEETQYFGPGTRLLVL.

The chain couples TRBV2 to TRBJ2-1, with 7 bases that match TRBD2. V was clipped by 4 bases and J by 9 bases; unmatched bases: 18. The CDR3 runs to 17 residues. Germline V lookup: CDR1 SNHLY, CDR2 FYNNEI. The DNA of the CDR3 is TGTGCCAGCAGTGGACACTCCGGAAGCGGGACCCGAGGTGAGCAGTTCTTC. This codes for CASSGHSGSGTRGEQFF.

This rearrangement joins TRBV14 to TRBJ2-7, with D unresolved. Germline V gives CDR1 SGHDN, CDR2 FVKESK. V was cut by 4 bases and J by 5 bases, with 12 bases left in between. This CDR3 comprises 13 residues. CDR3 in amino acids: CASSPQLSDEQYF. CDR3 sequence (DNA): TGTGCCAGCAGCCCCCAGCTCAGCGACGAGCAGTACTTC.

CDR3 sequence (DNA): TGTGCCAGCAGCTGGTCAGGGTATGAGCAGTTCTTC. Protein sequence: CASSWSGYEQFF. The rearrangement uses TRBV7-9 and TRBJ2-1, with a possible D match to TRBD1 (5 bases). This CDR3 is 12 amino acids long. Germline V lookup: CDR1 SEHNR, CDR2 FQNEAQ (reference sequence). V was shortened by 4 bases and J by 8 bases, with 9 bases between the two germline ends.

This chain links TRBV6-6 with TRBJ1-1, with TRBD1 as a possible D gene (6 bases). The CDR3 consists of 16 residues. Germline assignment: CDR1 MNHNY and CDR2 SVGAGI (reference sequence). V gave up 2 bases and J gave up 2 bases, with 15 bases separating them. The CDR3 DNA is TGTGCCAGCAGTTACCCGTCACAGACAGGAAACACTGAAGCTTTCTTT. Translating it yields CASSYPSQTGNTEAFF.

This clone was recorded once. The chain carries TRBV6-6 and TRBJ2-5; 7 bases are a match to TRBD1. The J call is uncertain, as TRBJ2-7 better fits the DNA end. The CDR3 is 13 amino acids. Germline CDR1 is MNHNY and CDR2 is SVGAGI (reference sequence). CDR3 loop: CASTLTGSHEQYF. CDR3 DNA: TGTGCCAGCACCTTGACAGGGAGCCACGAGCAGTACTTC.

The chain recombines TRBV2 with TRBJ2-5, with D tentatively TRBD1 (7 bases). Looked up from germline, CDR1 is SNHLY and CDR2 is FYNNEI. This CDR3 is 17 amino acids long. V was shortened by 4 bases and J by 0 bases, with 18 bases between the two germline ends. The DNA of the CDR3 is TGTGCCAGCAGTGGGGGGAGAGGGGGCGGGAACCAAGAGACCCAGTACTTC. The encoded protein is CASSGGRGGGNQETQYF.

V is TRBV5-4 and J is TRBJ2-7; TRBD1 agrees at 12 bases. The CDR3 is made up of 15 amino acids. Germline CDR1 is SGHNT and CDR2 is YYREEE (reference sequence). V lost 3 bases to trimming and J lost 3 bases; unmatched junction nucleotides: 4. In DNA form, the CDR3 reads TGTGCCAGCAGCTCCGGGACAGGGGGCTTCTACGAGCAGTACTTC. Amino acid sequence: CASSSGTGGFYEQYF. Full variable domain (outside the CDR3, taken from reference TRBV5-4 and TRBJ2-7): ETGVTQSPTHLIKTRGQQVTLRCSSQSGHNTVSWYQQALGQGPQFIFQYYREEENGRGNFPPRFSGLQFPNYSSELNVNALELDDSALYLCASSSGTGGFYEQYFGPGTRLTVT.

This chain joins TRBV11-3 and TRBJ2-3; possible D gene TRBD1, 5 bases. CDR3 length: 14 amino acids. Germline V gene sequence: CDR1 SGHNT, CDR2 YENEEA. Trimming left V 5 bases short and J 0 bases short, with 9 bases between. The CDR3 sequence: CASSLSGSTDTQYF. CDR3 nucleotide sequence: TGTGCCAGCAGCCTTTCAGGGAGCACAGATACGCAGTATTTT.

In its sample, this clone was seen once. The chain couples TRBV5-1 to TRBJ1-3; 9 bases line up with TRBD1. The junction had 12 bases not matched to a gene; V was cut back by 2 bases and J by 3 bases. Germline loops: CDR1 SGHRS, CDR2 YFSETQ. CDR3 length: 18 amino acids. The CDR3 sequence is CASSLGDRGSLIGNTIYF. CDR3 bases: TGCGCCAGCAGCTTAGGCGACAGGGGGTCCCTCATTGGAAACACCATATATTTT.

The V call is TRBV15, the J call TRBJ1-1; weak D call: TRBD1 (6 bases). The CDR3 loop spans 15 amino acids. Trimming shortened V by 3 bases and J by 2 bases, and 13 bases separated the two germline ends. Per the germline V gene, CDR1 is LNHNV and CDR2 is YYDKDF (reference sequence). The CDR3 loop reads CATSSLTQGNTEAFF. CDR3 DNA: TGTGCCACCAGCAGCCTAACACAGGGTAACACTGAAGCTTTCTTT.

This clone was seen a single time. The CDR3 reads CASSNRGHGYTF. The CDR3 DNA is TGTGCCAGCAGTAACAGGGGGCACGGCTACACCTTC. The chain recombines TRBV6-5 with TRBJ1-2; TRBD1 agrees at 9 bases. The CDR3 consists of 12 residues. V dropped 5 bases and J dropped 8; count of bases not matched to a gene: 3. CDR1 MNHEY and CDR2 SVGAGI come from the germline V gene.

J is TRBJ2-1 and V is TRBV7-9, with TRBD1 matching 12 bases. This CDR3 region has 15 residues. Trimming removed 5 bases from V and 9 bases from J; junction bases left unmatched: 8. Per the germline V gene, CDR1 is SEHNR and CDR2 is FQNEAQ (reference sequence). The CDR3 protein is CASSLTGTGGREQFF. The DNA of the CDR3 is TGTGCCAGCAGCCTAACCGGGACAGGGGGCCGTGAGCAGTTCTTC.